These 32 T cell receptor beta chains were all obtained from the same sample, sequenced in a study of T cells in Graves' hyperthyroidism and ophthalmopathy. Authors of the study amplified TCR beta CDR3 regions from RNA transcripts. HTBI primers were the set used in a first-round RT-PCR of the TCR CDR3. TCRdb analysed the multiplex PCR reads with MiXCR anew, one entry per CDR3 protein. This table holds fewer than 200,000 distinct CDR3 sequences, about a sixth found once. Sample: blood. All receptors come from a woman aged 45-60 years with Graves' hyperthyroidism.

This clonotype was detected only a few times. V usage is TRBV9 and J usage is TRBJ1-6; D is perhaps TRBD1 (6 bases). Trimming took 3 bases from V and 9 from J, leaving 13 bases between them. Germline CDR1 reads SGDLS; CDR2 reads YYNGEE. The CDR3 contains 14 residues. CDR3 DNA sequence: TGTGCCAGCAGCGAGGGGGGGCCTGGTTCACCCCTCCACTTT. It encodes CASSEGGPGSPLHF.

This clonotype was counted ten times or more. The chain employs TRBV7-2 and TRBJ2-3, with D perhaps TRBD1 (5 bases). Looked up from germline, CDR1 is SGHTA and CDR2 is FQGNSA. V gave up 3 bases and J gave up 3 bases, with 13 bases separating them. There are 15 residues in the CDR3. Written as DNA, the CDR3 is TGTGCCAGCAGCTTTGTTGGGGCAAAAACAGATACGCAGTATTTT. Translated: CASSFVGAKTDTQYF.

The CDR3 bases are TGTGCCAGCAAATCGGACAGGGAGGGGACCCAGTACTTC. This encodes CASKSDREGTQYF. The chain joins TRBV6-1 to TRBJ2-5; D possibly corresponds to TRBD1 (8 bases). Germline values: CDR1 MNHNS, CDR2 SASEGT. Trimming shortened V by 7 bases and J by 7 bases, and 16 bases separated the two germline ends. The CDR3 is made up of 13 amino acids.

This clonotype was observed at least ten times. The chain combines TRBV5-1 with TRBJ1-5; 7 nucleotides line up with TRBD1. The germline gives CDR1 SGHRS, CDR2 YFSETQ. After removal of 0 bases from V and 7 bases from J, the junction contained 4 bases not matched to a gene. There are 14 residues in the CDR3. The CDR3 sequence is CASSLDRGGQPQHF. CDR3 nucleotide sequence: TGCGCCAGCAGCTTGGACAGGGGTGGGCAGCCCCAGCATTTT.

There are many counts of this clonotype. The CDR3: CASSPSTGGNNQPQHF. The CDR3 DNA reads as TGTGCCAGCAGCCCCTCTACAGGGGGCAACAATCAGCCCCAGCATTTT. The chain has TRBV12-3 or TRBV12-4 and TRBJ1-5; 9 nucleotides match TRBD1. The CDR3 consists of 16 residues. J gave up 3 bases and V 6 bases, and 9 bases lay outside the gene matches.

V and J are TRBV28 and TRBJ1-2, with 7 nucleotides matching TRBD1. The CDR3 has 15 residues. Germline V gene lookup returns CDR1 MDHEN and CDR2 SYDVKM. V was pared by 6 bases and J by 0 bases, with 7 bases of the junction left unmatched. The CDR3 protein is CASREIGTANYGYTF. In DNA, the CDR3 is TGTGCCAGCAGAGAAATCGGGACAGCTAACTATGGCTACACCTTC.

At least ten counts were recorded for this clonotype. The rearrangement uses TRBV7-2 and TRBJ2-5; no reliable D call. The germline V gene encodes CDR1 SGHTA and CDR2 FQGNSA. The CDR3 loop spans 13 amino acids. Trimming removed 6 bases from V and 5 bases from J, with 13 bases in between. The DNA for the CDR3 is TGTGCCAGCAGTCCGGACCCAAGGGAGACCCAGTACTTC. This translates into CASSPDPRETQYF.

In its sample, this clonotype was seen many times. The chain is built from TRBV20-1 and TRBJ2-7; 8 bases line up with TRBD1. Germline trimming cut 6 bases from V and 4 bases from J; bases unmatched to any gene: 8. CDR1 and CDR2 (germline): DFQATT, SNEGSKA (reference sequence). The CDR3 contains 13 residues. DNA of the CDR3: TGCAGTGCATCGGACAGGGCTACGTACGAGCAGTACTTC. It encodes CSASDRATYEQYF.

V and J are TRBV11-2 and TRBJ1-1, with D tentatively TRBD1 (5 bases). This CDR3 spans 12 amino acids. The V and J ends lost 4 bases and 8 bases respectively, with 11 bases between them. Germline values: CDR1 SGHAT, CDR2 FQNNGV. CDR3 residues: CASSSTGAEAFF. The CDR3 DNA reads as TGTGCCAGCAGCTCAACCGGGGCCGAAGCTTTCTTT.

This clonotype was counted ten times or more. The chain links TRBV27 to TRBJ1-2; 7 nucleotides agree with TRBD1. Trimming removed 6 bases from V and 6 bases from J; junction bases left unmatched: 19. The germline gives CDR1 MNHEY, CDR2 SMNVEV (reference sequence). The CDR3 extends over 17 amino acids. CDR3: CASSTTWDSFEGNGYTF. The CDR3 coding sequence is TGTGCCAGCAGCACTACCTGGGACAGCTTCGAGGGTAATGGCTACACCTTC.

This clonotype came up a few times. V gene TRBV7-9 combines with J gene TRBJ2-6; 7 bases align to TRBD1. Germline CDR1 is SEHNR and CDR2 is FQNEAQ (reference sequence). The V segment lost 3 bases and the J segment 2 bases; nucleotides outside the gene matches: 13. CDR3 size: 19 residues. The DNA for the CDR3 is TGTGCCAGCAGCTTTATCACAGGGGCGGTGCTGACTGGGGCCAACGTCCTGACTTTC. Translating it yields CASSFITGAVLTGANVLTF.

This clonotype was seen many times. The CDR3 DNA is TGCGCCAGCAGCTTGGTCCCCGATCCGGGCTACGAGCAGTACTTC. It specifies CASSLVPDPGYEQYF. The chain joins TRBV5-1 to TRBJ2-7, with D unresolved. The CDR3 spans 15 residues. Looked up from germline, CDR1 is SGHRS and CDR2 is YFSETQ. The V gene lost 0 bases and the J gene lost 3 bases, with 13 bases spanning the gap.

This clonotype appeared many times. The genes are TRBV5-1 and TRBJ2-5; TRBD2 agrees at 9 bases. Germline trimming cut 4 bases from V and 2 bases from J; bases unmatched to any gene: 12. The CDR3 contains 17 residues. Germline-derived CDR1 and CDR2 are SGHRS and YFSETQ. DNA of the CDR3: TGCGCCAGCAGCCCCACACGCGGCGGGGGGGTTCAAGAGACCCAGTACTTC. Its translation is CASSPTRGGGVQETQYF.

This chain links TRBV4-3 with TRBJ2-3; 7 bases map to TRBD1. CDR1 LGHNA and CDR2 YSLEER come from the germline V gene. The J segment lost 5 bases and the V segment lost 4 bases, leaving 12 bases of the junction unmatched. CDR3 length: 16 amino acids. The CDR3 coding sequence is TGCGCCAGCAGCCTCCAAACAGGGGCTTACGGAGATACGCAGTATTTT. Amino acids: CASSLQTGAYGDTQYF.

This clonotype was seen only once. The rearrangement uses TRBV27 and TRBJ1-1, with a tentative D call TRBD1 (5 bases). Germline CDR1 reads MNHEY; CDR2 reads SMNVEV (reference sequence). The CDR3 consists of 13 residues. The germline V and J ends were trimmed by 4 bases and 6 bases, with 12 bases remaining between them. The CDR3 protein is CASSSGPLPEAFF. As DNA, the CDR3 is TGTGCCAGCAGTTCGGGACCCCTCCCTGAAGCTTTCTTT.

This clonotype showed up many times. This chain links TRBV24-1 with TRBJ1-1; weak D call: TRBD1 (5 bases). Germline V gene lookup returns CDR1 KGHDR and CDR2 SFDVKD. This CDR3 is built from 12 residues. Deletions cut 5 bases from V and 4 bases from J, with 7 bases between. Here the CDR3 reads CATSAGTTEAFF. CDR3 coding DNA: TGTGCCACCAGTGCAGGGACCACTGAAGCTTTCTTT.

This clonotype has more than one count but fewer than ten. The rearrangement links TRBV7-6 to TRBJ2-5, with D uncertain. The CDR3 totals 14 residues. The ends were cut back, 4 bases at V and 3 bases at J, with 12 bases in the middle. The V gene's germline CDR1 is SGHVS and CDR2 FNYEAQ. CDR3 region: CASSYWTAKETQYF. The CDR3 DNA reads TGTGCCAGCAGCTACTGGACCGCAAAAGAGACCCAGTACTTC.

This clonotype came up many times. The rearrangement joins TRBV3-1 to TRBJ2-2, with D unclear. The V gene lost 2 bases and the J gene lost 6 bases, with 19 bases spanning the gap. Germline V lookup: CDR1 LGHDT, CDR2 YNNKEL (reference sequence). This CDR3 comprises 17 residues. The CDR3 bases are TGTGCCAGCAGCCAATGGGTTGGCAGTCACATGGCCGGGGAGCTGTTTTTT. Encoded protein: CASSQWVGSHMAGELFF.

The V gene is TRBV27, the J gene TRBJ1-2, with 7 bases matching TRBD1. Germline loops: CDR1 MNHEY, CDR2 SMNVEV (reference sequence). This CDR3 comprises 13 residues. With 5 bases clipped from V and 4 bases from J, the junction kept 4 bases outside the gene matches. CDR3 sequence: CASSRTGSYGYTF. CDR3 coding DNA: TGTGCCAGCAGTCGGACAGGCAGCTATGGCTACACCTTC.

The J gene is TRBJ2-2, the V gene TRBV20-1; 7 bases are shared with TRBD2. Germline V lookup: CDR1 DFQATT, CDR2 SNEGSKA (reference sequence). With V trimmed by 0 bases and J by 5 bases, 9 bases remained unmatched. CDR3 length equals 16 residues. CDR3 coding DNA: TGCAGTGCTAGAGATGTCAGGACTAGTCAGACCGGGGAGCTGTTTTTT. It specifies CSARDVRTSQTGELFF.

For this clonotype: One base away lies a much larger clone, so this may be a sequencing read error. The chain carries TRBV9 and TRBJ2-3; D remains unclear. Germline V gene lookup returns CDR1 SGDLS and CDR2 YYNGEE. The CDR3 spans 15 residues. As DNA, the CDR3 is TGTGCCGGCAGCCCCATCCGGGCCGTCGCCGATACGCAGTATTTT. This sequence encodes CAGSPIRAVADTQYF.

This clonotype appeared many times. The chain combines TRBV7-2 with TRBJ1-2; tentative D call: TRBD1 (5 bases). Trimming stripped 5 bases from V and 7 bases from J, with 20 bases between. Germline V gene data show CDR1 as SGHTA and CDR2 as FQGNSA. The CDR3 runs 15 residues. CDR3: CASSPRMGGGSGYTF. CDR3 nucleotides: TGTGCCAGCAGCCCCCGGATGGGGGGGGGATCTGGCTACACCTTC.

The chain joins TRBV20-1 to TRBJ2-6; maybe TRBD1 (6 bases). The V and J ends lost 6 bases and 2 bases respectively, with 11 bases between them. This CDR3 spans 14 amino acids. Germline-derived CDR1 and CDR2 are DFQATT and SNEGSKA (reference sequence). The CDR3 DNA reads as TGCAGTGCAAGAAACAGGGCTGGGGCCAACGTCCTGACTTTC. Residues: CSARNRAGANVLTF.

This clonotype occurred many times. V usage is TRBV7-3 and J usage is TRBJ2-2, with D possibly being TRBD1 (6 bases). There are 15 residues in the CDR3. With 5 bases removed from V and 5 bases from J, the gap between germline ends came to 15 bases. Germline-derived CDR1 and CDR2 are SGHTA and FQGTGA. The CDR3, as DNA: TGTGCCAGCAGCCCCAGGGGCGGGCGGACCGGGGAGCTGTTTTTT. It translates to CASSPRGGRTGELFF.

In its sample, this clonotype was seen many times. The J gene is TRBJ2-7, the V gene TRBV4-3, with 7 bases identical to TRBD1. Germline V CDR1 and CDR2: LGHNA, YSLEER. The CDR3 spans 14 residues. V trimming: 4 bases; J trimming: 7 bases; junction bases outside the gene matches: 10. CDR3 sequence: CASSLRGDSLEQYF. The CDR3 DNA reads TGCGCCAGCAGCCTCCGAGGGGACAGTTTGGAGCAGTACTTC.

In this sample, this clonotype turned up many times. CDR3 in amino acids: CASRRPGGNQPQHF. CDR3 coding DNA: TGTGCCAGCAGGAGACCTGGGGGCAATCAGCCCCAGCATTTT. The genes are TRBV6-1 and TRBJ1-5; D ambiguous. CDR1 is MNHNS, CDR2 SASEGT, per germline. The CDR3 consists of 14 residues. V was shortened by 6 bases and J by 2 bases, with 11 bases between the two germline ends.

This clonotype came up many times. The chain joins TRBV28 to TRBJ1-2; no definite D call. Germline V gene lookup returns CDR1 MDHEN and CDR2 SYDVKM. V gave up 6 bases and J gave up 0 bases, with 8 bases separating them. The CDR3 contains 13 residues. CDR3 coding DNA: TGTGCCAGCAGCTTACAGCCTAACTATGGCTACACCTTC. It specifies CASSLQPNYGYTF.

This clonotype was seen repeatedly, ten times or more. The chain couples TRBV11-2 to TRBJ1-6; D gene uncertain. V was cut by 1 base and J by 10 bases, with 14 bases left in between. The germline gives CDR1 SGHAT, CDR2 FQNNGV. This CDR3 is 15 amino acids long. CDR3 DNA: TGTGCCAGCAGCTTAGCAGGCGGCAGGAGGTCACCCCTCCACTTT. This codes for CASSLAGGRRSPLHF.

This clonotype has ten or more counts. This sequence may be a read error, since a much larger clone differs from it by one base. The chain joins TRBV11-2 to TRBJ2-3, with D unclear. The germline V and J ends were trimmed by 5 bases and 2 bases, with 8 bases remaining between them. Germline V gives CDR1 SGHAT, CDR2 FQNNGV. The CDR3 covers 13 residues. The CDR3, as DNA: TGTGCCAGCAGCCTCCATTACACAGATACGCAGTATTTT. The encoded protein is CASSLHYTDTQYF.

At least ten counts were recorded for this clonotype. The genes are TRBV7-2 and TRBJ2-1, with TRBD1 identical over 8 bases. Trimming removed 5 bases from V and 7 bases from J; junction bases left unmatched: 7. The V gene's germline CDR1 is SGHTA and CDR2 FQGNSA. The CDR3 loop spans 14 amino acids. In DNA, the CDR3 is TGTGCCAGCAGCGGACAGGGTAGAGAGAATGAGCAGTTCTTC. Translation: CASSGQGRENEQFF.

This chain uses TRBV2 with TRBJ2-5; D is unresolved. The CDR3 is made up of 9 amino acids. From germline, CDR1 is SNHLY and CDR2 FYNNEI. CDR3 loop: CTPRETQYF. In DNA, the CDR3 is TGTACCCCGAGGGAGACCCAGTACTTC.

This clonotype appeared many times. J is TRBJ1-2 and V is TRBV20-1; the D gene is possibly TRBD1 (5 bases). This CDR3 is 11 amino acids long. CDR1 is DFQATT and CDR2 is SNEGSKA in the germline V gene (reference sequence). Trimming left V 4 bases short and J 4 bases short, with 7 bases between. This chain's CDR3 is CSATGGYGYTF. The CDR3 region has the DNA TGCAGTGCTACGGGGGGCTATGGCTACACCTTC.